The source of this T cell receptor (beta chain) is a study of memory CD8 T cells in hepatitis C reinfection. Study-wide context: Two donors cleared primary HCV but became chronic after reinfection. Pre-reinfection sampling occurred 55 to 20 weeks ahead of detected reinfection.

Comments on this clone: What it recognizes is unknown.

Time point specified: pre-reinfection, 55 to 20 weeks before reinfection detection. The sorted cells went straight to TCR sequencing with no prior in vitro expansion. Control naive CD8 T cells came from a couple of donors at all three reinfection time points. The junction had 7 bases not matched to a gene; V was cut back by 5 bases and J by 3 bases. CDR1 WSHSY and CDR2 SAAADI come from the germline V gene. CDR3 length equals 14 residues. The assay was immunoSEQ multiplex PCR, and TCRdb's table has in-frame clones only and misses some. Of 45,000 to 65,000 clones in the sample, 85% to 90% were seen once. The study, taken as a whole, reports: With about 5 donors, public clonotype conclusions could not be definitive.

This TCR was sampled from a man aged 18 to 30 with hepatitis C virus infection. The V and J genes are TRBV10-2 and TRBJ2-7; 7 nucleotides match TRBD1. Specimen: naive CD8+ T cells sorted from blood. The CDR3 nucleotides are TGCGCCAGCAGTACAGGGGCCCCTCTCTACGAGCAGTACGTC. Residues: CASSTGAPLYEQYV.